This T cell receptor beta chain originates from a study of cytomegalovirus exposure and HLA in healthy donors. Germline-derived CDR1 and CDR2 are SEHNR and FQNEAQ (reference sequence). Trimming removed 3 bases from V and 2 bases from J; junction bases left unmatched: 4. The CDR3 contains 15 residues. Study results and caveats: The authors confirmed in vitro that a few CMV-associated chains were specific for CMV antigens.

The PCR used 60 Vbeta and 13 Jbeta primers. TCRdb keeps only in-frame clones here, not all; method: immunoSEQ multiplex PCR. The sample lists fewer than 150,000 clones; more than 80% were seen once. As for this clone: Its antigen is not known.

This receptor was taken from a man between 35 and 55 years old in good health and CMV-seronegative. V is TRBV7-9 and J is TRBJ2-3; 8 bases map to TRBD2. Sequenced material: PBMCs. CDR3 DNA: TGTGCCAGCAGCTTCGATAGCGGGACCACAGATACGCAGTATTTT. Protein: CASSFDSGTTDTQYF. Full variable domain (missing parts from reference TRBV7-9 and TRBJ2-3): DTGVSQNPRHKITKRGQNVTFRCDPISEHNRLYWYRQTLGQGPEFLTYFQNEAQLEKSRLLSDRFSAERPKGSFSTLEIQRTEQGDSAMYLCASSFDSGTTDTQYFGPGTRLTVL.